These 26 T cell receptor beta chains came from one sample sequenced in a study of blood T cell repertoires in COVID-19. Repertoires were generated with immunoSEQ multiplex PCR, while TCRdb's copy carries only in-frame clones and drops some. This table has a few hundred thousand clones, over 75% appearing once. The source material was PBMCs or T cells enriched from blood (not recorded which). These receptor sequences come from a woman in her forties who had recovered from COVID-19.

This chain uses TRBV5-1 with TRBJ1-2; D call uncertain. The CDR3 extends over 14 amino acids. V dropped 0 bases and J dropped 5 bases, with 11 bases sitting between them. Germline V lookup: CDR1 SGHRS, CDR2 YFSETQ. The CDR3 nucleotides read TGCGCCAGCAGCTTGGACAGACCCGTATATGGCTACACCTTC. Translating gives CASSLDRPVYGYTF.

This chain connects TRBV6-2 or TRBV6-3 to TRBJ2-7, with unresolved D. The V gene lost 0 bases and the J gene lost 3 bases, with 9 bases spanning the gap. The germline CDR1 and CDR2 sequences are MNHEY and SVGEGT. The CDR3 has 14 amino acids. CDR3 in DNA: TGTGCCAGCAGTTACTCTGGGCTTAACTACGAGCAGTACTTC. Translating it yields CASSYSGLNYEQYF.

The chain carries TRBV7-2 and TRBJ1-3, with D perhaps matching TRBD1 (6 bases). The CDR3 is 17 amino acids. Deletions cut 4 bases from V and 4 bases from J, with 20 bases between. Germline loops: CDR1 SGHTA, CDR2 FQGNSA. The CDR3 reads CASSSQSQGILGNTIYF. The CDR3 region has the DNA TGTGCCAGCAGCTCCCAATCACAGGGTATTCTAGGAAACACCATATATTTT. The full variable domain, completed using reference TRBV7-2 and TRBJ1-3, is GAGVSQSPSNKVTEKGKDVELRCDPISGHTALYWYRQSLGQGLEFLIYFQGNSAPDKSGLPSDRFSAERTGGSVSTLTIQRTQQEDSAVYLCASSSQSQGILGNTIYFGEGSWLTVV.

This chain joins TRBV11-2 and TRBJ2-2; the match to TRBD2 covers 7 bases. The J segment lost 1 base and the V segment lost 3 bases, leaving 5 bases of the junction unmatched. The germline V gene has CDR1 SGHAT and CDR2 FQNNGV. The CDR3 consists of 16 residues. The CDR3 here is CASSFKRDLNTGELFF. CDR3 nucleotides: TGTGCCAGCAGCTTTAAGCGGGATCTGAACACCGGGGAGCTGTTTTTT.

The chain recombines TRBV5-1 with TRBJ1-2, with 9 nucleotides matching TRBD1. CDR1 SGHRS and CDR2 YFSETQ come from the germline V gene. V shed 0 bases, J shed 8 bases, and the junction held 8 bases outside the gene matches. CDR3 size: 15 residues. The DNA of the CDR3 is TGCGCCAGCAGCTTGGCCGGGGACAGGGAGCCCGGCTACACCTTC. Encoded protein: CASSLAGDREPGYTF.

The genes are TRBV30 and TRBJ2-1; D possibly corresponds to TRBD2 (6 bases). This CDR3 comprises 14 residues. The germline gives CDR1 GTSNPN, CDR2 SVGIG (reference sequence). The germline V and J ends were trimmed by 5 bases and 1 base, with 12 bases remaining between them. Here the CDR3 reads CAWGDSRSYNEQFF. Written as DNA, the CDR3 is TGTGCCTGGGGGGACTCCCGGTCCTACAATGAGCAGTTCTTC.

The rearrangement links TRBV7-2 to TRBJ2-7, with TRBD2 matching over 7 bases. The CDR3 runs to 12 residues. Germline CDR1 is SGHTA and CDR2 is FQGNSA. With 2 bases clipped from V and 6 bases from J, the junction kept 1 base outside the gene matches. The DNA for the CDR3 is TGTGCCAGCAGCTTAAGGGAGGGCGAGCAGTACTTC. Its protein is CASSLREGEQYF. Full variable domain (missing parts from reference TRBV7-2 and TRBJ2-7): GAGVSQSPSNKVTEKGKDVELRCDPISGHTALYWYRQSLGQGLEFLIYFQGNSAPDKSGLPSDRFSAERTGGSVSTLTIQRTQQEDSAVYLCASSLREGEQYFGPGTRLTVT.

The V gene is TRBV7-2, the J gene TRBJ2-3, with D possibly matching TRBD2 (5 bases). Trimming took 5 bases from V and 4 from J, leaving 16 bases between them. Germline lookup yields CDR1 SGHTA and CDR2 FQGNSA. The CDR3 has 15 residues. The DNA of the CDR3 is TGTGCCAGCAGCCCTTCCCTGGGGAGTTCAGATACGCAGTATTTT. This sequence encodes CASSPSLGSSDTQYF.

The J gene is TRBJ2-3, the V gene TRBV10-2; 9 positions agree with TRBD2. J gave up 5 bases and V 5 bases, and 5 bases lay outside the gene matches. This CDR3 region has 14 residues. Germline V gene data show CDR1 as WSHSY and CDR2 as SAAADI. CDR3 amino acids: CASSRGRAGDTQYF. CDR3 DNA sequence: TGCGCCAGCAGTCGCGGGAGGGCCGGAGATACGCAGTATTTT.

This clone is a singleton in its sample. V is TRBV27 and J is TRBJ2-1; 8 nucleotides agree with TRBD2. This CDR3 is built from 17 residues. Per germline, CDR1 MNHEY and CDR2 SMNVEV (reference sequence). J was trimmed by 3 bases and V by 3 bases; bases with no gene match: 10. This chain's CDR3 is CASSLVLAGRSYNEQFF. CDR3 bases: TGTGCCAGCAGTTTGGTGCTAGCGGGCCGTAGCTACAATGAGCAGTTCTTC.

This clone was seen a handful of times. The rearrangement joins TRBV27 to TRBJ1-1, with TRBD1 identical over 7 bases. The CDR3 extends over 13 amino acids. Losses at the gene ends were 4 bases for V and 10 bases for J; bases not matched to a gene: 9. CDR1 is MNHEY and CDR2 is SMNVEV in the germline V gene (reference sequence). CDR3: CASSSVSAGGAFF. The CDR3 DNA reads TGTGCCAGCAGTTCGGTTTCTGCAGGGGGAGCTTTCTTT.

This sequence joins TRBV7-9 and TRBJ2-1, with D tentatively TRBD1 (6 bases). The CDR3 has 18 residues. Germline lookup yields CDR1 SEHNR and CDR2 FQNEAQ (reference sequence). With 1 base removed from V and 12 bases from J, the gap between germline ends came to 28 bases. The CDR3 nucleotides are TGTGCCAGCAGCTTAGAAGAACTCCAGGGGTGGCCGGAGAGGGGGCAGTTCTTC. This encodes CASSLEELQGWPERGQFF.

This chain uses TRBV23-1 with TRBJ1-2; D remains unclear. TRBV23-1 counts as an open reading frame of uncertain function. CDR3 length: 16 amino acids. Trimming removed 7 bases from V and 3 bases from J, with 21 bases in between. The CDR3 is CASTSSGNGFHYGYTF. In DNA form, the CDR3 reads TGCGCCAGCACTTCATCGGGTAATGGCTTTCACTATGGCTACACCTTC.

The chain has TRBV19 and TRBJ2-5, with TRBD1 matching over 7 bases. J lost 1 base, V lost 5 bases, and 4 bases had no gene match. Germline V CDR1 and CDR2: LNHDA, SQIVND (reference sequence). This CDR3 comprises 14 residues. In DNA, the CDR3 is TGTGCCAGTAGTTTGGGACAGCCCCAAGAGACCCAGTACTTC. It translates to CASSLGQPQETQYF.

The chain links TRBV21-1 to TRBJ2-7; TRBD2 is the table's D call, not checked against the DNA. TRBV21-1 is labeled a pseudogene. The CDR3 runs to 16 residues. CDR3 DNA: TGTGCCAGCAGGGGGGTCCTGGCGGGAAAAACCTACGAGCAGTACTTC. This codes for CASRGVLAGKTYEQYF.

V and J are TRBV21-1 and TRBJ2-4; TRBD1 is the table's D call, not checked against the DNA. TRBV21-1 is a pseudogene locus. This CDR3 has 14 residues. Written as DNA, the CDR3 is TGTGCCAGCGGACAGGTAAACGTGAAGAGCATTCAGTACTTC. Translated, it gives CASGQVNVKSIQYF.

The chain has TRBV24-1 and TRBJ2-1; 9 bases match TRBD2. V dropped 4 bases and J dropped 4; count of bases not matched to a gene: 7. This CDR3 comprises 16 residues. Germline lookup yields CDR1 KGHDR and CDR2 SFDVKD. As DNA, the CDR3 is TGTGCCACCAGTGAGGCGGGAGGGTTCGCGTACAATGAGCAGTTCTTC. Protein product: CATSEAGGFAYNEQFF.

The rearrangement joins TRBV10-3 to TRBJ2-4; D possibly corresponds to TRBD1 (5 bases). Trimming cost V 0 bases and J 0 bases, with 6 bases left between them. The germline V gene encodes CDR1 ENHRY and CDR2 SYGVKD. The length of the CDR3 is 15 residues. As DNA, the CDR3 is TGTGCCATCAGTGAGTCTGGGGCAGCCAAAAACATTCAGTACTTC. Translation: CAISESGAAKNIQYF.

In this sample, this clone turned up once. The J gene is TRBJ1-4, the V gene TRBV5-1; 8 nucleotides line up with TRBD1. Per germline, CDR1 SGHRS and CDR2 YFSETQ. Trimming removed 3 bases from V and 4 bases from J; junction bases left unmatched: 2. The CDR3 runs 14 residues. The CDR3 region is CASSWTGSNEKLFF. CDR3 sequence (DNA): TGCGCCAGCAGCTGGACAGGGAGTAATGAAAAACTGTTTTTT.

The chain has TRBV5-4 and TRBJ1-1; tentatively, D is TRBD1 (5 bases). Per germline, CDR1 SGHNT and CDR2 YYREEE (reference sequence). There are 13 residues in the CDR3. Trimming took 5 bases from V and 3 from J, leaving 11 bases between them. CDR3: CASSPDSYTEAFF. The CDR3 region has the DNA TGTGCCAGCAGTCCAGACAGCTACACTGAAGCTTTCTTT.

The CDR3 loop reads CASSQERTQGAISANYGYTF. The CDR3 DNA reads as TGCGCCAGCAGCCAAGAGAGGACACAGGGGGCGATTTCTGCTAACTATGGCTACACCTTC. This chain uses TRBV4-3 with TRBJ1-2; 9 positions match TRBD1. This CDR3 contains 20 residues. Germline trimming cut 0 bases from V and 0 bases from J; bases unmatched to any gene: 14. Germline CDR1 LGHNA, CDR2 YSLEER.

The chain recombines TRBV15 with TRBJ2-3, with TRBD2 as a possible D gene (5 bases). Germline CDR1 and CDR2: LNHNV and YYDKDF (reference sequence). The length of the CDR3 is 13 residues. Trimming removed 0 bases from V and 8 bases from J, with 9 bases in between. The CDR3 here is CATSRDLGSTQYF. The CDR3 DNA reads TGTGCCACCAGCAGAGACCTTGGGAGTACGCAGTATTTT.

The CDR3 loop reads CASSSRRQGNNYGYTF. CDR3 nucleotides: TGTGCCAGCAGCTCTCGTAGACAGGGGAATAACTATGGCTACACCTTC. This chain links TRBV9 with TRBJ1-2; TRBD1 matches at 8 bases. The length of the CDR3 is 16 residues. The germline V gene encodes CDR1 SGDLS and CDR2 YYNGEE. The V gene end was trimmed by 4 bases and the J gene end by 1 base; junction bases not matched to a gene: 9.

The chain is built from TRBV7-2 and TRBJ1-6, with 7 bases identical to TRBD1. Germline CDR1 and CDR2: SGHTA and FQGNSA. The V gene end was trimmed by 8 bases and the J gene end by 7 bases; junction bases not matched to a gene: 11. This CDR3 contains 15 residues. The CDR3 sequence: CASGPSTGQNSPLHF. CDR3 bases: TGTGCCAGCGGCCCCTCAACGGGACAGAATTCACCCCTCCACTTT.

In this sample, this clone turned up a few times. The chain joins TRBV18 to TRBJ2-2; perhaps TRBD1 as D (6 bases). CDR3 length: 14 amino acids. The germline V and J ends were trimmed by 4 bases and 6 bases, with 12 bases remaining between them. Germline V gene lookup returns CDR1 KGHSH and CDR2 LQKENI. The CDR3 loop is CASSLQTGPGELFF. As DNA, the CDR3 is TGTGCCAGCTCACTACAAACAGGGCCCGGGGAGCTGTTTTTT.

J is TRBJ2-2 and V is TRBV24-1, with TRBD1 matching over 10 bases. The CDR3 sequence is 16 residues long. Per germline, CDR1 KGHDR and CDR2 SFDVKD. Trimming took 4 bases from V and 7 from J; bases not matched to a gene: 8. CDR3 in amino acids: CATSELDRGAGGELFF. CDR3 coding DNA: TGTGCCACCAGTGAGTTGGACAGGGGGGCCGGCGGGGAGCTGTTTTTT.